The TCR beta chain described here comes from a study of post-analysis software for immune sequencing data. Broader study findings: Among 5 or 6 TRBV segments more frequent in patients than controls were TRBV5-6, TRBV5-1 and TRBV20-1. Same-batch samples co-clustered strongly by F measure. Multiple sclerosis patients had significantly lower normalized Chao1 diversity than controls.

The library was made from cDNA and included unique molecular identifiers. One entry per CDR3 protein results from TCRdb running MiXCR on the PCR reads. The sample has 800,000 to 950,000 distinct CDR3 sequences; approximately 50% are singletons. V dropped 0 bases and J dropped 5 bases, with 6 bases sitting between them. This CDR3 is 12 amino acids long. Germline CDR1 reads DFQATT; CDR2 reads SNEGSKA (reference sequence). On this clonotype itself: Its antigen is not identified.

The chain links TRBV20-1 to TRBJ2-3; D gene uncertain. The sequencing input was blood. The sequence derives from a girl aged 10 to 17 with multiple sclerosis. CDR3 DNA: TGCAGTGCTAGAGACGTCCGAGATACGCAGTATTTT. This codes for CSARDVRDTQYF.